This T cell receptor (beta chain) was sequenced for a study of T cells after posttransplantation cyclophosphamide. Broader study findings: TRB overlap between skin or GI tissue T cells and blood was limited. Later post-transplant blood repertoires were often dominated by donor CD8+ memory clones. Recipient CMV seropositivity and CMV reactivation strongly tracked TRB clonality.

Treatment was busulfan-fludarabine conditioning, a marrow graft, and cyclophosphamide on days +3 and +4. There are many counts of this clone. Its specificity is not known. From germline, CDR1 is SEHNR and CDR2 FQNEAQ (reference sequence). This CDR3 spans 15 amino acids. Trimming took 3 bases from V and 0 from J, leaving 9 bases between them. TCRdb's table, derived via immunoSEQ multiplex PCR, lists solely in-frame clones and lacks some. Reported are approximately 2,100 clones, none seen only once; the ten largest carry around 20%. This material consisted of PBMCs, taken 86 days after allogeneic stem cell transplant with posttransplant cyclophosphamide. The clonotype was recovered from a female patient in her 60s who received an allogeneic stem cell transplant from a related donor and was CMV-positive. T cells may partly derive from the graft donor. This chain joins TRBV7-9 and TRBJ2-1; D gene ambiguous. This chain's CDR3 is CASSFNRSSYNEQFF. The CDR3 coding sequence is TGTGCCAGCAGCTTCAACAGAAGCTCCTACAATGAGCAGTTCTTC.